This T cell receptor beta chain was sequenced in a study of T cells in Graves' hyperthyroidism and ophthalmopathy. TCR beta CDR3 sequences were amplified from RNA transcripts. The HTBI primer set drove a first-round RT-PCR of the TCR CDR3. TCRdb reanalysed the multiplex PCR reads using MiXCR and keeps one entry per CDR3 protein. The sample contains roughly 400,000 distinct CDR3 sequences, roughly 25% of which appear only once. Trimming pared 4 bases from V and 1 base from J, leaving 10 bases between. Germline V lookup: CDR1 SGHTA, CDR2 FQGNSA. The CDR3 totals 14 residues. This clonotype was observed at least ten times.

This receptor was taken from a middle-aged man with Graves' hyperthyroidism. This rearrangement joins TRBV7-2 to TRBJ2-5; the D call may be TRBD1 or TRBD2 (5 bases each). Sequencing was carried out using blood. CDR3: CASSWDRIQETQYF. DNA for the CDR3: TGTGCCAGCAGCTGGGACCGTATCCAAGAGACCCAGTACTTC. The full variable domain, its missing parts supplied by reference TRBV7-2 and TRBJ2-5, is GAGVSQSPSNKVTEKGKDVELRCDPISGHTALYWYRQSLGQGLEFLIYFQGNSAPDKSGLPSDRFSAERTGGSVSTLTIQRTQQEDSAVYLCASSWDRIQETQYFGPGTRLLVL.